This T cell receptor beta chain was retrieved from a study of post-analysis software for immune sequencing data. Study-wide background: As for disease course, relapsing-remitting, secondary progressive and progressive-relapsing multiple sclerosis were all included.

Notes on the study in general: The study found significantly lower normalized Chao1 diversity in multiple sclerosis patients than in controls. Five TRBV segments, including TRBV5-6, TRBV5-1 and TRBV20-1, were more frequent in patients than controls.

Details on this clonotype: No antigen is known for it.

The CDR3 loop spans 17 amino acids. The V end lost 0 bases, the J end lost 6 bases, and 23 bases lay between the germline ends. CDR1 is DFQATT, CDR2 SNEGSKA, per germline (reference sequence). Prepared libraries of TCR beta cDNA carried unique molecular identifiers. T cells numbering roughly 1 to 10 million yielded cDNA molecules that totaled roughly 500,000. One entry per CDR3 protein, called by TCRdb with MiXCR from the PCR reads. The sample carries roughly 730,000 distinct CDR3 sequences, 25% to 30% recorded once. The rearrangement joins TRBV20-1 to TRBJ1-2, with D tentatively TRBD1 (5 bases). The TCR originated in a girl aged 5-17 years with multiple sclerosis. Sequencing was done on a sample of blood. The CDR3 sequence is CSARDLFVGPPLHGYTF. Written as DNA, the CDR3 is TGCAGTGCTAGAGATCTTTTTGTGGGGCCACCCCTCCATGGCTACACCTTC.